This T cell receptor beta chain was profiled in a study of cytomegalovirus exposure and HLA in healthy donors. Points from the study as a whole: Presence/absence analyses took donor sequencing depth as roughly uniform. TCR beta V segments were, for the most part, productive about 87% or about 30% of the time in an earlier analysis.

Details on this clone: What it binds is unknown.

The CDR3 has 15 amino acids. CDR1 and CDR2 (germline): LGHNA, YSLEER. Deletions cut 0 bases from V and 9 bases from J, with 15 bases between. The PCR made use of 60 Vbeta and 13 Jbeta primers. TCRdb keeps only in-frame clones here, not all; method: immunoSEQ multiplex PCR. The table lists some 110,000 clones, approximately 11% of them singletons. The V and J genes are TRBV4-3 and TRBJ2-1; a possible D gene is TRBD2 (5 bases). The material sequenced was PBMCs. This clonotype originated in a man aged 35-49 years in good health and CMV-seropositive. CDR3 in amino acids: CASSQEGLAGGEQFF. The DNA for the CDR3 is TGCGCCAGCAGCCAAGAAGGGCTAGCAGGAGGTGAGCAGTTCTTC.